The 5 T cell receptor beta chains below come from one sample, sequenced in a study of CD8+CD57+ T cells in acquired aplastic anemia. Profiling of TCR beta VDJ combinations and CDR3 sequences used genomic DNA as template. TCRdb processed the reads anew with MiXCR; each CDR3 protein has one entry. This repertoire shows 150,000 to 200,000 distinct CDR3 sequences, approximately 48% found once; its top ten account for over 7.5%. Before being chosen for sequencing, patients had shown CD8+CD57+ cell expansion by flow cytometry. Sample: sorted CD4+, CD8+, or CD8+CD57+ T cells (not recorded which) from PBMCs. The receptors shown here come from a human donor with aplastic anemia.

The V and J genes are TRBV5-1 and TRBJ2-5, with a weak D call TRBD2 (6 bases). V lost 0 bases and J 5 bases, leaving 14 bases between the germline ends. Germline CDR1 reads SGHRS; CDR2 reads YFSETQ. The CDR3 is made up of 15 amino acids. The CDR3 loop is CASSLAEEGPETQYF. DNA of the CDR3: TGCGCCAGCAGCTTGGCCGAGGAGGGGCCGGAGACCCAGTACTTC.

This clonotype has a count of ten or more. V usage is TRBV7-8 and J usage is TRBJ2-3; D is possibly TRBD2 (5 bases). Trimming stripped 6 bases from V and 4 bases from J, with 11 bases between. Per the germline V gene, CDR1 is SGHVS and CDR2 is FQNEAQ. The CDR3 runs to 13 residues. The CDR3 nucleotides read TGTGCCAGCAGTTTCGAGCGGCCAGATACGCAGTATTTT. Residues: CASSFERPDTQYF.

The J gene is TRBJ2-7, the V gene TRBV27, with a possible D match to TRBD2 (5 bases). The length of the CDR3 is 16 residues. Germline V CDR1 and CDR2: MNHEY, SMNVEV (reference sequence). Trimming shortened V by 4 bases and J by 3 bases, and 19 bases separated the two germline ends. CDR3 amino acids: CASSSDWVRTYYEQYF. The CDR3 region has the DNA TGTGCCAGCAGTTCGGATTGGGTAAGGACTTACTACGAGCAGTACTTC.

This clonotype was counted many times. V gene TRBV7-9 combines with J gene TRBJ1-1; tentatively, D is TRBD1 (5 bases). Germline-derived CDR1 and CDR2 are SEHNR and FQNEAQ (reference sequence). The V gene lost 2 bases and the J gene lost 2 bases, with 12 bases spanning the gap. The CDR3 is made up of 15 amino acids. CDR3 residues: CASSLTLRVNTEAFF. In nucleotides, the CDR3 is TGTGCCAGCAGCTTAACTCTCAGGGTAAACACTGAAGCTTTCTTT.

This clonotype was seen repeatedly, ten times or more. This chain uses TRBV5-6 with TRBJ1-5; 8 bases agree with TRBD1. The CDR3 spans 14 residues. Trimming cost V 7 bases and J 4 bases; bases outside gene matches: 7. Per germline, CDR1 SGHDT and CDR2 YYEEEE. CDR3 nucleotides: TGTGCCAGCCGGAGACGGACAGGGAATCAGCCCCAGCATTTT. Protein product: CASRRRTGNQPQHF.